This T cell receptor beta chain was sequenced in a study of blood T cell repertoires in COVID-19. Overall study context: PBMCs, B-cell-depleted T cells, or T cells provided the cDNA or gDNA that made up the material.

Participants were aged about 18 to 100 years from 20 to 30 US areas. Some clones are missing from TCRdb's copy, which holds only in-frame ones; the method was immunoSEQ multiplex PCR. The sample lists approximately 490,000 clones; less than 90% were seen once. The V end was cut by 3 bases, the J end by 2 bases, with 14 bases between. The germline gives CDR1 SGHRS, CDR2 YFSETQ. CDR3 size: 15 residues. The origin of this receptor is a woman in her sixties or seventies who had recovered from COVID-19. V gene TRBV5-1 combines with J gene TRBJ1-1; D might be TRBD1 (6 bases). Sequencing used PBMCs or T cells enriched from blood (not recorded which). Here the CDR3 DNA reads TGCGCCAGCAGCTCCAACCAGGGGCCTAACACTGAAGCTTTCTTT. Translating gives CASSSNQGPNTEAFF.